The next 10 T cell receptor beta chains were all read from a single sample in a study of T cell clonotyping in hematopoietic cell transplantation. The protocol was immunoSEQ multiplex PCR, while the TCRdb copy is restricted to in-frame clones and leaves out a portion. The sample includes fewer than 1,500 clones, around nine tenths of them seen just once. Sequencing was performed on peripheral blood mononuclear cells, taken 180 days after allogeneic stem cell transplant. These receptors were taken from a female patient aged 50-59 years who had an allogeneic stem cell transplant from an unrelated donor, so T cells may come from the graft donor. Some clones in this sample may be carry-over from other donors' samples.

This chain links TRBV2 with TRBJ1-5; tentative D call: TRBD1 (6 bases). This CDR3 region has 13 residues. CDR1 SNHLY and CDR2 FYNNEI come from the germline V gene. Trimming pared 6 bases from V and 6 bases from J, leaving 12 bases between. The DNA of the CDR3 is TGTGCCAGCAGGGGGGCGCGAGGTCAGCCCCAGCATTTT. Amino acids: CASRGARGQPQHF.

The rearrangement joins TRBV5-6 to TRBJ1-2; D may be TRBD1 (5 bases). The CDR3 has 12 residues. In germline, CDR1 is SGHDT, CDR2 YYEEEE. Trimming took 4 bases from V and 8 from J, leaving 12 bases between them. The CDR3 nucleotides are TGTGCCAGCAGCGCAGGGTTCTCGGGCTACACCTTC. Translated, it gives CASSAGFSGYTF.

V gene TRBV5-1 combines with J gene TRBJ2-7; D gene uncertain. Germline loops: CDR1 SGHRS, CDR2 YFSETQ. The CDR3 totals 14 residues. V was pared by 4 bases and J by 0 bases, with 11 bases between. CDR3 in amino acids: CASSPGSNSYEQYF. The CDR3 bases are TGCGCCAGCAGCCCGGGTTCTAACTCCTACGAGCAGTACTTC.

The chain has TRBV5-4 and TRBJ1-2; the D gene is possibly TRBD1 (5 bases). Per the germline V gene, CDR1 is SGHNT and CDR2 is YYREEE (reference sequence). This CDR3 is 12 amino acids long. Trimming stripped 2 bases from V and 8 bases from J, with 10 bases between. The CDR3 sequence: CASSFSGLGYTF. Written as DNA, the CDR3 is TGTGCCAGCAGCTTCTCAGGGTTAGGCTACACCTTC.

V usage is TRBV25-1 and J usage is TRBJ2-3; D is undetermined. From germline, CDR1 is MGHDK and CDR2 SYGVNS. V dropped 6 bases and J dropped 5 bases, with 6 bases sitting between them. There are 11 residues in the CDR3. CDR3 sequence (DNA): TGTGCCAGCAGAGAGAGAGATACGCAGTATTTT. This sequence encodes CASRERDTQYF. Based on the CDR3 plus reference TRBV25-1 and TRBJ2-3, the full variable domain is EADIYQTPRYLVIGTGKKITLECSQTMGHDKMYWYQQDPGMELHLIHYSYGVNSTEKGDLSSESTVSRIRTEHFPLTLESARPSHTSQYLCASRERDTQYFGPGTRLTVL.

V usage is TRBV6-4 and J usage is TRBJ2-3; D remains unclear. Germline lookup yields CDR1 MRHNA and CDR2 SNTAGT. Between the trimmed V and J ends, which lost 8 bases and 0 bases, there was a span of 15 bases. The CDR3 has 15 amino acids. The CDR3, as DNA: TGTGCCAGCTCCTTGACGCCCTCTAGCACAGATACGCAGTATTTT. Translated: CASSLTPSSTDTQYF.

The CDR3 DNA sequence: TGTGCCAGCAGTTTATGGGGACCGCGGGACACTGAAGCTTTCTTT. Protein sequence: CASSLWGPRDTEAFF. The chain employs TRBV27 and TRBJ1-1, with TRBD1 as a possible D gene (5 bases). Germline V gene sequence: CDR1 MNHEY, CDR2 SMNVEV (reference sequence). This CDR3 spans 15 amino acids. V lost 1 base and J 3 bases, leaving 12 bases between the germline ends.

The gene calls are TRBV18 and TRBJ1-5; TRBD1 agrees at 10 bases. This CDR3 spans 14 amino acids. V lost 6 bases to trimming and J lost 5 bases; unmatched junction nucleotides: 4. Germline V gives CDR1 KGHSH, CDR2 LQKENI. This CDR3 is CASSLGQGDQPQHF. The CDR3 DNA follows: TGTGCCAGCTCTTTAGGACAGGGGGATCAGCCCCAGCATTTT.

The chain couples TRBV30 to TRBJ1-6, with D uncertain. The germline gives CDR1 GTSNPN, CDR2 SVGIG (reference sequence). Trimming pared 4 bases from V and 5 bases from J, leaving 12 bases between. The CDR3 sequence is 14 residues long. This CDR3 is CAWTRDFDNSPLHF. CDR3 DNA sequence: TGTGCCTGGACCCGTGACTTCGATAATTCACCCCTCCACTTT.

The chain combines TRBV27 with TRBJ2-7; 7 nucleotides line up with TRBD2. V trimming: 5 bases; J trimming: 2 bases; junction bases outside the gene matches: 9. Germline values: CDR1 MNHEY, CDR2 SMNVEV (reference sequence). There are 15 residues in the CDR3. CDR3 region: CASSPSTSLTYEQYF. DNA of the CDR3: TGTGCCAGCAGTCCGTCGACTAGCCTCACCTACGAGCAGTACTTC.